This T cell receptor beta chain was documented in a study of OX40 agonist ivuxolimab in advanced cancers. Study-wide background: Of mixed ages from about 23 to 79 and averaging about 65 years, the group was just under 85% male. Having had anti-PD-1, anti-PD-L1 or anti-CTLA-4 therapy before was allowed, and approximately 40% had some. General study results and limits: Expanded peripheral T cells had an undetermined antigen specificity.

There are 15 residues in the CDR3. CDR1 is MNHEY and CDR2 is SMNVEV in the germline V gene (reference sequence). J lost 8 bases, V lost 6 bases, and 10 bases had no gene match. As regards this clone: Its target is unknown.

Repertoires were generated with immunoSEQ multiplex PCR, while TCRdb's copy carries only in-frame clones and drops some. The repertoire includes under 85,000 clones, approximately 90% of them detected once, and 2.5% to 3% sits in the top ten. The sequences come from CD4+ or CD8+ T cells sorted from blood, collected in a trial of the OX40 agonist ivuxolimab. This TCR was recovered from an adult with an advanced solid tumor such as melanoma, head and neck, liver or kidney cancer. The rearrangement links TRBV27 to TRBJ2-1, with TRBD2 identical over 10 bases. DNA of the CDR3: TGTGCCAGCAGGGTTCTAGCGGGGGAAGCACATGAGCAGTTCTTC. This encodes CASRVLAGEAHEQFF.